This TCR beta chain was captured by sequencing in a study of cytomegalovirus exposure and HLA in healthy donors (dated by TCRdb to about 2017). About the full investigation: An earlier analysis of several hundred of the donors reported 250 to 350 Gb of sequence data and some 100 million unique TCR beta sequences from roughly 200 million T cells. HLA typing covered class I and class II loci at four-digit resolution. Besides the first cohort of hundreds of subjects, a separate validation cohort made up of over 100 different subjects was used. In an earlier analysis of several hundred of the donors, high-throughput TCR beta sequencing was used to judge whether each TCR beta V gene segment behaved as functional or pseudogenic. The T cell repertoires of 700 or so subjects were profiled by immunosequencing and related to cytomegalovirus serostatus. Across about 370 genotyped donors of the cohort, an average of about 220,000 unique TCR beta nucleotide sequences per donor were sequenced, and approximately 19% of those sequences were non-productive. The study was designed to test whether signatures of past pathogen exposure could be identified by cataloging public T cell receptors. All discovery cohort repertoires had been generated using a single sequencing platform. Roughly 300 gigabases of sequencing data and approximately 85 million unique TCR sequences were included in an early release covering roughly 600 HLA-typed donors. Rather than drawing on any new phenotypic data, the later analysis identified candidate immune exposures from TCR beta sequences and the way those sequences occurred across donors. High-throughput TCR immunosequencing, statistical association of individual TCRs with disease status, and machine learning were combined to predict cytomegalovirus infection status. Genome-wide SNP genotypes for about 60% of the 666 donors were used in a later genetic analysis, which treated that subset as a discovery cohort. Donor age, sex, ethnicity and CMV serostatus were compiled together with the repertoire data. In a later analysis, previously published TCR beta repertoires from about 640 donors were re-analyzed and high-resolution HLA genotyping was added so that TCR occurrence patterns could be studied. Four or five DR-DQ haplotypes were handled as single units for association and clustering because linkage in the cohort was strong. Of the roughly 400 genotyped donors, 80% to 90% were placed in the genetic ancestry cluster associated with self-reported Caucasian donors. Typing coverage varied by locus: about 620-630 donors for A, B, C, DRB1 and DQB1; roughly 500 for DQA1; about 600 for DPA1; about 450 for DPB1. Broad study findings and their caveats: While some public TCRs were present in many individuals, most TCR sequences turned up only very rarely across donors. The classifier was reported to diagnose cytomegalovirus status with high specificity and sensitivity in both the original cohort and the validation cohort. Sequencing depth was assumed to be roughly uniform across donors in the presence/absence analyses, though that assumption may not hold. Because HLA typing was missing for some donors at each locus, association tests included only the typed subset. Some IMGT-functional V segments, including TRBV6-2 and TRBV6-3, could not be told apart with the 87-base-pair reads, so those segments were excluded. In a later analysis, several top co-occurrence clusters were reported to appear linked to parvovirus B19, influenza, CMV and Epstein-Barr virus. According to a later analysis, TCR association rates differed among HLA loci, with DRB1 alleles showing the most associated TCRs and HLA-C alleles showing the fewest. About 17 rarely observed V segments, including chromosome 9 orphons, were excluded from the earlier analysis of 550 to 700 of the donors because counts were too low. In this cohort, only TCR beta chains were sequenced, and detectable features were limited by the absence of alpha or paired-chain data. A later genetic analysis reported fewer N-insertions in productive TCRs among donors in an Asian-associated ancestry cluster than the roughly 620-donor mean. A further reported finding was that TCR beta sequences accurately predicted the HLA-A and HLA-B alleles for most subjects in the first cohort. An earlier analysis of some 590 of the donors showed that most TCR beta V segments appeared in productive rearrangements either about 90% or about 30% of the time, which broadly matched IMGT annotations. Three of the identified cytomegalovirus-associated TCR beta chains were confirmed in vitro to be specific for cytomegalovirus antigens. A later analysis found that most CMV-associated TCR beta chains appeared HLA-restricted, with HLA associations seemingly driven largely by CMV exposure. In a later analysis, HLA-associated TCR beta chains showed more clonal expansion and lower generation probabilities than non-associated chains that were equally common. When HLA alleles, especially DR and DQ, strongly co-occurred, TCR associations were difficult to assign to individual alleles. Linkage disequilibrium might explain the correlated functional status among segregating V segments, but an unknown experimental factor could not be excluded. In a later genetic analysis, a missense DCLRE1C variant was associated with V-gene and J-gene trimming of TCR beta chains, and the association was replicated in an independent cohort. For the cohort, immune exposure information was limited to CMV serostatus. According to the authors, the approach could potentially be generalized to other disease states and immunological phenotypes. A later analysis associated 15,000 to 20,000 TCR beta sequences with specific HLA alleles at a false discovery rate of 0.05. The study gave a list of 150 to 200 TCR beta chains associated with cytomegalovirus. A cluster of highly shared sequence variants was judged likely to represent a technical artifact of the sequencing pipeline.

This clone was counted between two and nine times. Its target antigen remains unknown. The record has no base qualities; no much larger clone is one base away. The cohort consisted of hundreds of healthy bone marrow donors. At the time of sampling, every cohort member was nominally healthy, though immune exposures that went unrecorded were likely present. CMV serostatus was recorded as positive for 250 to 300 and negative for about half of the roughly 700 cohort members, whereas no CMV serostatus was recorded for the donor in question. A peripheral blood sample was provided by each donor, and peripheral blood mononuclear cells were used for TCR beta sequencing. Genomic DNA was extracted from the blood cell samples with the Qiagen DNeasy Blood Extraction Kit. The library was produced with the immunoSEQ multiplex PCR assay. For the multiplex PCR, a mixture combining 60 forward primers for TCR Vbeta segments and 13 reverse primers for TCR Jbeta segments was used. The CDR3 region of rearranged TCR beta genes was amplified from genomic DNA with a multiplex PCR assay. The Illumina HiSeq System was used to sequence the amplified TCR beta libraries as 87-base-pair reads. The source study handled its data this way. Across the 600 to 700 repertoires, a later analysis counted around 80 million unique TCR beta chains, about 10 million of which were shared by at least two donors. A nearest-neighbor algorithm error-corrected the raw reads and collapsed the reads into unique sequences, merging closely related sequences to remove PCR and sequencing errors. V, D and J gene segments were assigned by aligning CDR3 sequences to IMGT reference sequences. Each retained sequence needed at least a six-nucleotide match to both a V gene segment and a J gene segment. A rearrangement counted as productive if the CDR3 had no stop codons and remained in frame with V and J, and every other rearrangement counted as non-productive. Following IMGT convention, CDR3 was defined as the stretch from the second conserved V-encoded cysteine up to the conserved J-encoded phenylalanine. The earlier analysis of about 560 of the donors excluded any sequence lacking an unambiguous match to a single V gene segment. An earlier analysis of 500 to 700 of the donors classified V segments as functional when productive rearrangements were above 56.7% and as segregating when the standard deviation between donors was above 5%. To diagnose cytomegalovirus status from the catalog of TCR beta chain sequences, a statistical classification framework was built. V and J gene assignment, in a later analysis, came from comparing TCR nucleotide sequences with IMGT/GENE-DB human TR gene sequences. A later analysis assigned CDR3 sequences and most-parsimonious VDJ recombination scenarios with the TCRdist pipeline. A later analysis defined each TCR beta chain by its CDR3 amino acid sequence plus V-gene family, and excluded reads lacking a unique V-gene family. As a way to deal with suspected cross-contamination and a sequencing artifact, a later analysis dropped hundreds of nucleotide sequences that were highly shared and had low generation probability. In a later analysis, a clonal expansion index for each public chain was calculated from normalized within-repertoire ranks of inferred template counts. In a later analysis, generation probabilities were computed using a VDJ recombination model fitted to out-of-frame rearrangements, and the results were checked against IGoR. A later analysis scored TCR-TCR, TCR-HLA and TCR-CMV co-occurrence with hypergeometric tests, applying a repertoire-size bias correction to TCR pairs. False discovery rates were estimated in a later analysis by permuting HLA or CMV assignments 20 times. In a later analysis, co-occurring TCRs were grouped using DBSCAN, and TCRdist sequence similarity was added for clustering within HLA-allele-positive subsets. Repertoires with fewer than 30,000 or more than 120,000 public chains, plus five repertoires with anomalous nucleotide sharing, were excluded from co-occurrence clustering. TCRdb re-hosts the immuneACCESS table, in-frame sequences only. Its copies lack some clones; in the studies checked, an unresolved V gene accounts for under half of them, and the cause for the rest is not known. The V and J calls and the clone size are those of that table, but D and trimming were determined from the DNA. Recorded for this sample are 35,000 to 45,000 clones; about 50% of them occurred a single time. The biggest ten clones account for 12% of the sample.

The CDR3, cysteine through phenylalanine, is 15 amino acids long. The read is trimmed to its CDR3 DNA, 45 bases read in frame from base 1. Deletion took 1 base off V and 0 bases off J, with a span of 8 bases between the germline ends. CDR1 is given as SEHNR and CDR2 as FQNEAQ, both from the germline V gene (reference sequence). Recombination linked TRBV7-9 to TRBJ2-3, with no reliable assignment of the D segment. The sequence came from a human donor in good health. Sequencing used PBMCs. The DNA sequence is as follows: TGTGCCAGCAGCTTAGTCAGCGCGAGCACAGATACGCAGTATTTT. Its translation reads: CASSLVSASTDTQYF.